This T cell receptor (beta chain) was obtained from a study of response to subunit inactivated influenza vaccine. Overall study results and limits: A suggestion made by the authors is that each seasonal influenza vaccination recruits few new T cells.

TCRdb fed the RT-PCR reads into MiXCR, producing one record per CDR3 protein. The table records 650,000 to 800,000 distinct CDR3 sequences, about a fifth of them present only once. This clonotype was detected ten times or more. Antigen specificity is unknown. This receptor was identified in a man aged 45-65 years who received an inactivated influenza vaccine. The specimen was PBMCs from blood, collected around 5 days after vaccination.

CDR3 sequence: CSVAGDARETQYF. CDR3 nucleotides: TGCAGCGTTGCCGGGGACGCCCGGGAGACCCAGTACTTC. V gene TRBV29-1 combines with J gene TRBJ2-5; D tentatively fits TRBD1 or TRBD2 (5 bases each). V lost 4 bases and J lost 5, with 14 bases in between. Looked up from germline, CDR1 is SQVTM and CDR2 is ANQGSEA. The CDR3 runs to 13 residues.